This record looks at one TCR beta chain sequence and its context. The CDR3 has 11 amino acids. CDR1 SEHNR and CDR2 FQNEAQ come from the germline V gene (reference sequence). Trimming removed 9 bases at V and 6 bases at J, with 8 bases between. The data originate from a study of OX40 agonist ivuxolimab in advanced cancers. Study in general: Ivuxolimab, an agonistic anti-OX40 (CD134) antibody, was given to patients. Of mixed ages from 23 to 79 and averaging approximately 60 years, the group was roughly 85% male.

Only in-frame clones appear in the TCRdb table, and some are missing; sequencing was by immunoSEQ multiplex PCR. The data show some 7,900 clones, with about 80% seen just once and roughly 15% held by the top ten. This chain links TRBV7-9 with TRBJ2-2; D gene uncertain. This sequence was found in an adult with an advanced solid tumor such as melanoma, head and neck, liver or kidney cancer. The sample here was CD4+ or CD8+ T cells sorted from blood, taken in a trial of the OX40 agonist ivuxolimab. As DNA, the CDR3 is TGTGCCAGTGCCCCCCCCGGGGAGCTGTTTTTT. This codes for CASAPPGELFF.